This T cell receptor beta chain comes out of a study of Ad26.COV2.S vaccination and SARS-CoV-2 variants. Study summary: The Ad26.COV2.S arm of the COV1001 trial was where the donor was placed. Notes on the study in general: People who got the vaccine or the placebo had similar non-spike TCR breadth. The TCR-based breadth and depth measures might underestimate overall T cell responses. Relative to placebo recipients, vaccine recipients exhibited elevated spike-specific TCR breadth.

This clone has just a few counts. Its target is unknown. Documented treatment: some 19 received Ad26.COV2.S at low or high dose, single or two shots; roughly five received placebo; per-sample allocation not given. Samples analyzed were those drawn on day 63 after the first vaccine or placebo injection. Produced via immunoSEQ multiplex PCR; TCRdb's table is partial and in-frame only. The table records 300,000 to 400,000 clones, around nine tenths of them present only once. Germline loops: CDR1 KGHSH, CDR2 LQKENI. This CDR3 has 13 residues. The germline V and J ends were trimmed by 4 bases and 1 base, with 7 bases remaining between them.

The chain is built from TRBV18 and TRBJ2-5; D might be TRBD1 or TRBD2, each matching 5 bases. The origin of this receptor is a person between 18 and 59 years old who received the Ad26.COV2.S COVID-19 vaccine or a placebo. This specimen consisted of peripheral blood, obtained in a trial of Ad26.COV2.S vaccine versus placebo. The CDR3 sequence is CASSRDGQETQYF. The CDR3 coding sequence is TGTGCCAGCTCACGGGACGGCCAAGAGACCCAGTACTTC.